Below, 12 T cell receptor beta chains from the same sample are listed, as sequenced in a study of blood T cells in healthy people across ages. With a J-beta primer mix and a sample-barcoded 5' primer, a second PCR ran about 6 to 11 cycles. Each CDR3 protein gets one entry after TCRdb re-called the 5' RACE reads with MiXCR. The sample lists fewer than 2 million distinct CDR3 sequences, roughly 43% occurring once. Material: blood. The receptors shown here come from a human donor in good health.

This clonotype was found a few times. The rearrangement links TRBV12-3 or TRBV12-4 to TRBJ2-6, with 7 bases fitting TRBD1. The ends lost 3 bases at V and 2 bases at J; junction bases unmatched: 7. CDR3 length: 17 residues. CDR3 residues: CASSFRGFVAGANVLTF. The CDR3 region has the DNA TGTGCCAGCAGTTTCAGGGGGTTTGTAGCTGGGGCCAACGTCCTGACTTTC.

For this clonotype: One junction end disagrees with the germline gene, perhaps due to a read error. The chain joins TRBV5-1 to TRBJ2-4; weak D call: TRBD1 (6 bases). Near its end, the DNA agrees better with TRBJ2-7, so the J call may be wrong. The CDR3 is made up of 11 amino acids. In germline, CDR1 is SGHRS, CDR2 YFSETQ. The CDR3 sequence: CDSRDTYEQYF. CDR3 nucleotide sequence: TGCGACAGCCGGGACACCTACGAGCAGTACTTC.

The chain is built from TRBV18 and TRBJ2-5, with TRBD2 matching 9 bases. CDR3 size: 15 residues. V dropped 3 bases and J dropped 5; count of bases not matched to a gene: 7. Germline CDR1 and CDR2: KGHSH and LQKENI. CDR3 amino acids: CASSPRPSGVETQYF. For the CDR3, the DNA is TGTGCCAGCTCACCGAGGCCTAGCGGGGTGGAGACCCAGTACTTC.

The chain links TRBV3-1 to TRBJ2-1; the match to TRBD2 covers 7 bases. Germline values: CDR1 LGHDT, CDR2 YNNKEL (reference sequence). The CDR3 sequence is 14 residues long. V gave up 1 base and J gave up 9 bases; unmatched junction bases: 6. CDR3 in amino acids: CASSQGRREGEQFF. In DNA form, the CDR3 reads TGTGCCAGCAGCCAAGGTCGCAGGGAGGGTGAGCAGTTCTTC.

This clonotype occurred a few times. CDR3 bases: TGTGCCAGCAGAAGACAGACAGGGAGGGCTAATGAAAAACTGTTTTTT. Protein: CASRRQTGRANEKLFF. This chain connects TRBV6-6 to TRBJ1-4, with TRBD1 matching 7 bases. CDR3 length: 16 residues. The junction had 10 bases not matched to a gene; V was cut back by 6 bases and J by 3 bases. Germline V gene lookup returns CDR1 MNHNY and CDR2 SVGAGI (reference sequence).

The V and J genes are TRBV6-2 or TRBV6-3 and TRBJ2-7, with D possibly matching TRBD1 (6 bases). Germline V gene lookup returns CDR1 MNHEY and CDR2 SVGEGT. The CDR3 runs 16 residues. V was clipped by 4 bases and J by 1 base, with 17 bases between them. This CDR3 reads CASSFAPRGGSYEQYF. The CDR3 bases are TGTGCCAGCAGTTTTGCCCCTCGAGGGGGATCCTACGAGCAGTACTTC.

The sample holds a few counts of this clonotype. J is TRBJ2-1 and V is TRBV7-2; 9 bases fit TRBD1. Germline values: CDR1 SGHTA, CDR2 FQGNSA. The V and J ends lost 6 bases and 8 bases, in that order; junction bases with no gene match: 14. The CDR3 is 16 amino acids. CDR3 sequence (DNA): TGTGCCAGCAGGACCCGGACAGGGGAATACACGTATGAGCAGTTCTTC. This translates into CASRTRTGEYTYEQFF.

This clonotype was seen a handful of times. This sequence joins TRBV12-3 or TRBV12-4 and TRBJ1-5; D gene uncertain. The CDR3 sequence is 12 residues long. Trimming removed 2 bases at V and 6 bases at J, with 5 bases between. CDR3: CASSLSAQPQHF. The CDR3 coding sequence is TGTGCCAGCAGTTTAAGTGCTCAGCCCCAGCATTTT.

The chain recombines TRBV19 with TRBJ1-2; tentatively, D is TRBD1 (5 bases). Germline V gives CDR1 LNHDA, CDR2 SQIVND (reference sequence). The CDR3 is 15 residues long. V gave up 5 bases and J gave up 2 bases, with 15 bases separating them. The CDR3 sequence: CASSPWSGSNYGYTF. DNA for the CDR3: TGTGCCAGTAGTCCATGGTCAGGGTCAAACTATGGCTACACCTTC.

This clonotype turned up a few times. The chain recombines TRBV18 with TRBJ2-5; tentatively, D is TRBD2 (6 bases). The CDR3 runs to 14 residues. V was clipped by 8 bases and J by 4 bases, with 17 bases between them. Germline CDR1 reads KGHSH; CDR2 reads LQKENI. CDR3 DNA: TGTGCCAGCACTACCGGAGGGCTAGCAGAGACCCAGTACTTC. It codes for CASTTGGLAETQYF.

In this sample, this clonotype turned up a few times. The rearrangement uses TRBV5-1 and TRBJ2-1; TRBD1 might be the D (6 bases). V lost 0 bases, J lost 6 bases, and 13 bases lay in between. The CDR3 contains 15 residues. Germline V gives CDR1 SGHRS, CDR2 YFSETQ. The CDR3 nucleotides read TGCGCCAGCAGCTTGGAAGGGGGAACGGTCAATGAGCAGTTCTTC. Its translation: CASSLEGGTVNEQFF.

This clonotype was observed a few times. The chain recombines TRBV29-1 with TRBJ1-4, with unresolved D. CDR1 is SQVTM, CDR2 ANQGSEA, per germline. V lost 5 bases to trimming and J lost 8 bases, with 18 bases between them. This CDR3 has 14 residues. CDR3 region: CSVRIDLKREKLFF. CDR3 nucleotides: TGCAGCGTTCGGATTGACCTCAAGCGGGAAAAACTGTTTTTT.